The present entry profiles one TCR beta chain with its context. Only one count was recorded for this clone. Its cognate antigen has yet to be identified. Base qualities are not at hand, and no much larger clone is one base apart. Sorted unstimulated T cells and proliferating T cells recovered from mixed lymphocyte reactions underwent TCRbeta CDR3 sequencing. Fresh whole blood from fewer than 11 HLA-typed healthy donors served as the source for isolating PBMCs. To map where alloreactive clones came from, CD4+ regulatory T cells in the unstimulated state were FACS-sorted. The sample belongs to a study of siplizumab effects on memory and regulatory T cells (dated by TCRdb to the late 2010s). Turning to the overall study: The study examined how the anti-CD2 antibody siplizumab affects alloreactive T-cell subsets in allogeneic mixed lymphocyte reactions built from human PBMCs. What the authors observed across the whole study: Siplizumab significantly lowered the cumulative frequency of alloreactive sequences that could be traced to unstimulated CD4+ memory T cells. About 75-96% of proliferating CD4+ or CD8+ clones could not be given a naive or memory phenotype. The suppressive function of proliferating Tregs from siplizumab cultures was not functionally confirmed. Unstimulated naive T cells appeared more diverse than memory T cells, and naive cells seemed to contribute substantially to the alloresponse. Because sequences below about 10^-5 frequency were poorly captured, only a minor fraction of alloreactive clones could be mapped to unstimulated subsets. Among mappable alloreactive CD4+ clones, an average Treg-derived fraction of about 69% was observed with siplizumab, compared with roughly 27% in control reactions.

The library was produced with the immunoSEQ multiplex PCR assay. Approximately 10^5 TCR templates per sample were assayed by the deep sequencing platform. Genomic DNA extracted from sorted T cells was used for TCRbeta CDR3 sequencing. Per the source publication's procedure: The R programming language was used for clonal analysis of TCRbeta CDR3 data. Alloreactive CD4+ and CD8+ clones were defined by comparing unstimulated samples with post-reaction CFSE-low samples. By matching sequences to the repertoires of sorted unstimulated Treg and non-Treg cells, each alloreactive CD4+ clone was assigned a regulatory or non-regulatory origin. Entries here come from immuneACCESS through TCRdb and include only in-frame sequences with V and J called. Some clones fail to appear in such tables; in the studies checked, an unresolved V gene covers under half of the shortfall, and the cause of the remainder is unknown. That table supplies the V and J calls and clone size; D and trimming were determined from the DNA. The sample profile shows some 97,000 clones; under 95% of them were found once. The ten biggest clones cover 0.55% to 0.95% of the sample.

The CDR3 starts with the cysteine, ends with the phenylalanine, and has 17 residues. Just the 51-base CDR3 DNA is kept, in frame starting at base 1. Clipping removes 5 bases from V and 7 bases from J, with 17 as the unmatched junction base count. CDR1 and CDR2 (SGHTA, FQGTGA) derive from the germline V gene. Input material: Tregs sorted from blood. The sequence is built from TRBV7-3 and TRBJ2-1, with TRBD1 identical over 7 junction bases. The receptor comes from a human donor in good health. The CDR3 protein is CASSGTVSRFDGNEQFF. The nucleotide sequence reads as follows: TGTGCCAGCAGCGGGACAGTGAGTCGATTTGATGGTAATGAGCAGTTCTTC.